Shown below are 8 T cell receptor beta chains from a single sample sequenced in a study of cytotoxic CD8 clonotypes in ibrutinib-treated CLL. Sequencing used immunoSEQ multiplex PCR; TCRdb keeps in-frame clones, though not all of them. The sample includes some 200,000 clones, 55% to 85% seen only once; the top ten take roughly an eighth. The starting material was PBMCs, obtained after 24 months of ibrutinib treatment. The receptors shown here come from a human donor with chronic lymphocytic leukemia.

The chain is built from TRBV18 and TRBJ2-7; D is undetermined. The V end was cut by 1 base, the J end by 3 bases, with 16 bases between. The CDR3 totals 16 residues. CDR1 is KGHSH and CDR2 is LQKENI in the germline V gene. The CDR3 region has the DNA TGTGCCAGCTCACCACAAAGCCAGCTGATAAACTACGAGCAGTACTTC. Its protein product is CASSPQSQLINYEQYF.

This clone showed up just once. This rearrangement joins TRBV9 to TRBJ2-7; unclear D gene. Germline V gene data show CDR1 as SGDLS and CDR2 as YYNGEE. With 0 bases removed from V and 2 bases from J, the gap between germline ends came to 6 bases. CDR3 length: 13 residues. CDR3 sequence (DNA): TGTGCCAGCAGCGTAGACAGCACCTACGAGCAGTACTTC. This codes for CASSVDSTYEQYF.

The CDR3 nucleotides read TGTGCCAGCAGGAGACTAGCGGGCCCTACACTAACGAACACCGGGGAGCTGTTTTTT. Encoded protein: CASRRLAGPTLTNTGELFF. This rearrangement joins TRBV7-2 to TRBJ2-2; 10 bases match TRBD2. Germline V gene sequence: CDR1 SGHTA, CDR2 FQGNSA. V was clipped by 6 bases and J by 0 bases; unmatched bases: 13. The CDR3 runs 19 residues. The full variable domain, in which reference TRBV7-2 and TRBJ2-2 provide the parts outside the CDR3, is GAGVSQSPSNKVTEKGKDVELRCDPISGHTALYWYRQSLGQGLEFLIYFQGNSAPDKSGLPSDRFSAERTGGSVSTLTIQRTQQEDSAVYLCASRRLAGPTLTNTGELFFGEGSRLTVL.

The chain employs TRBV7-2 and TRBJ2-7; 7 positions agree with TRBD1. This CDR3 contains 13 residues. The germline gives CDR1 SGHTA, CDR2 FQGNSA. Losses at the gene ends were 5 bases for V and 6 bases for J; bases not matched to a gene: 7. The CDR3 DNA follows: TGTGCCAGCAGCCCTGGGACAGTTGGCGAGCAGTACTTC. Translation gives CASSPGTVGEQYF.

This chain connects TRBV28 to TRBJ1-1; possibly TRBD1 for D (5 bases). V was shortened by 3 bases and J by 6 bases, with 17 bases between the two germline ends. Germline loops: CDR1 MDHEN, CDR2 SYDVKM. The CDR3 runs 15 residues. The CDR3 nucleotides are TGTGCCAGCAGTTTCCGGGGCCTGGGTAAGCCTGAAGCTTTCTTT. Its translation is CASSFRGLGKPEAFF.

The V call is TRBV6-5, the J call TRBJ1-1; no reliable D call. The germline V gene has CDR1 MNHEY and CDR2 SVGAGI. With 0 bases removed from V and 0 bases from J, the gap between germline ends came to 5 bases. CDR3 length: 14 residues. The CDR3 region has the DNA TGTGCCAGCAGTTACTCCCTCGTGAACACTGAAGCTTTCTTT. It encodes CASSYSLVNTEAFF.

This clone has more than one count but fewer than ten. The chain combines TRBV11-2 with TRBJ2-7; 11 bases match TRBD2. After removal of 5 bases from V and 2 bases from J, the junction contained 2 bases not matched to a gene. The CDR3 is 14 amino acids. The germline CDR1 and CDR2 sequences are SGHAT and FQNNGV. The CDR3 sequence: CASSAGLAAYEQYF. CDR3 in DNA: TGTGCCAGCAGCGCGGGACTAGCGGCCTACGAGCAGTACTTC.

This sequence joins TRBV5-6 and TRBJ1-4; 7 bases agree with TRBD1. CDR1 SGHDT and CDR2 YYEEEE come from the germline V gene. The CDR3 is 14 amino acids. The trim removed 4 bases at V and 8 bases at J, leaving 8 bases unmatched. The CDR3: CASSEQGLGEKLFF. CDR3 DNA: TGTGCCAGCAGCGAACAGGGGTTGGGGGAAAAACTGTTTTTT.